This T cell receptor (beta chain) was recorded in a study of cytomegalovirus exposure and HLA in healthy donors. The PCR employed 60 Vbeta primers together with 13 Jbeta primers. Sequencing was performed with immunoSEQ multiplex PCR; in TCRdb, only in-frame clones are kept and a portion is missing. The profile shows around 150,000 clones, around 77% of them singletons. V was pared by 0 bases and J by 3 bases, with 15 bases between. This CDR3 has 15 amino acids. Germline-derived CDR1 and CDR2 are GTSNPN and SVGIG (reference sequence). This TCR derives from a man aged 25-45 years in good health. The gene calls are TRBV30 and TRBJ2-7; unclear D gene. Specimen: PBMCs. The CDR3 here is CAWSVRRISVYEQYF. The CDR3 DNA sequence: TGTGCCTGGAGTGTACGTCGAATATCGGTCTACGAGCAGTACTTC. Drawing the rest from reference TRBV30 and TRBJ2-7, the complete variable domain is SQTIHQWPATLVQPVGSPLSLECTVEGTSNPNLYWYRQAAGRGLQLLFYSVGIGQISSEVPQNLSASRPQDRQFILSSKKLLLSDSGFYLCAWSVRRISVYEQYFGPGTRLTVT.